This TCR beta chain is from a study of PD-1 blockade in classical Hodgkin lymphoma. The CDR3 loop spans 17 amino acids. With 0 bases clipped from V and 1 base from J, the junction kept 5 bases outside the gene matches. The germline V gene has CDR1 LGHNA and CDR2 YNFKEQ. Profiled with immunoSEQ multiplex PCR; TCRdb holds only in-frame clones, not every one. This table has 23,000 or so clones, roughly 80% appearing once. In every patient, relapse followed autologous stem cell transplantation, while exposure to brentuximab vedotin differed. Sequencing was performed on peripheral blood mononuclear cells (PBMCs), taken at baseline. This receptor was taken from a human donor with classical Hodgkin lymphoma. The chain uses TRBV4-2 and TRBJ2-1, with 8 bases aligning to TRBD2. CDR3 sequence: CASSQDGSGVSYNEQFF. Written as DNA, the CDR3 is TGTGCCAGCAGCCAAGATGGTAGCGGGGTTTCCTACAATGAGCAGTTCTTC.